This T cell receptor beta chain was captured by sequencing in a study of cytomegalovirus exposure and HLA in healthy donors. Study-wide results and limits: Exclusion as indistinguishable affected some V segments, including TRBV6-2 and TRBV6-3. Association of a missense DCLRE1C variant with TCR beta V- and J-gene trimming was reported in a later analysis. Productive status was seen about 87% or about 30% of the time for most TCR beta V segments in an earlier analysis.

The PCR ran on 60 Vbeta and 13 Jbeta primers. The table came from immunoSEQ multiplex PCR; TCRdb's copy has only in-frame clones and leaves some out. The sample holds 100,000 or so clones; 75% to 85% are singletons and the top ten take about 1.9%. The study sampled nominally healthy donors, though unrecorded immune exposures were likely. V lost 5 bases, J lost 3 bases, and 18 bases lay in between. The CDR3 is 16 residues long. CDR1 is SGHVS, CDR2 FNYEAQ, per germline. This clone was found a few times. Its target is unknown. The rearrangement links TRBV7-6 to TRBJ2-3, with D possibly being TRBD2 (6 bases). The specimen was PBMCs. The clonotype was recovered from a young man in good health and CMV-seronegative. CDR3 DNA: TGTGCCAGCAGCCCGATCCGGAGCGGGTTGACAGATACGCAGTATTTT. Translated, it gives CASSPIRSGLTDTQYF.